This TCR beta chain was identified during a study of T cell changes during pregnancy in multiple sclerosis. TCRdb keeps only in-frame clones here, not all; method: immunoSEQ multiplex PCR. The data contain over 55,000 clones, approximately 94% of them seen just once; the ten biggest clones take up around 3.5%. Trimming pared 1 base from V and 4 bases from J, leaving 15 bases between. This CDR3 contains 15 residues. CDR1 is SGHTS and CDR2 is YDEGEE in the germline V gene. The gene calls are TRBV5-8 and TRBJ2-7, with D uncertain. The receptor was isolated from a female donor with multiple sclerosis, enrolled in a pregnancy study. Sequences were derived from CD8+ T cells from peripheral blood mononuclear cells, sampled in the third trimester of pregnancy. The CDR3 sequence is CASSLYQAQPYEQYF. The CDR3 DNA sequence: TGTGCCAGCAGCTTGTACCAAGCACAGCCATACGAGCAGTACTTC. The full variable domain, rest sourced from reference TRBV5-8 and TRBJ2-7, is EAGVTQSPTHLIKTRGQQATLRCSPISGHTSVYWYQQALGLGLQFLLWYDEGEERNRGNFPPRFSGRQFPNYSSELNVNALELEDSALYLCASSLYQAQPYEQYFGPGTRLTVT.